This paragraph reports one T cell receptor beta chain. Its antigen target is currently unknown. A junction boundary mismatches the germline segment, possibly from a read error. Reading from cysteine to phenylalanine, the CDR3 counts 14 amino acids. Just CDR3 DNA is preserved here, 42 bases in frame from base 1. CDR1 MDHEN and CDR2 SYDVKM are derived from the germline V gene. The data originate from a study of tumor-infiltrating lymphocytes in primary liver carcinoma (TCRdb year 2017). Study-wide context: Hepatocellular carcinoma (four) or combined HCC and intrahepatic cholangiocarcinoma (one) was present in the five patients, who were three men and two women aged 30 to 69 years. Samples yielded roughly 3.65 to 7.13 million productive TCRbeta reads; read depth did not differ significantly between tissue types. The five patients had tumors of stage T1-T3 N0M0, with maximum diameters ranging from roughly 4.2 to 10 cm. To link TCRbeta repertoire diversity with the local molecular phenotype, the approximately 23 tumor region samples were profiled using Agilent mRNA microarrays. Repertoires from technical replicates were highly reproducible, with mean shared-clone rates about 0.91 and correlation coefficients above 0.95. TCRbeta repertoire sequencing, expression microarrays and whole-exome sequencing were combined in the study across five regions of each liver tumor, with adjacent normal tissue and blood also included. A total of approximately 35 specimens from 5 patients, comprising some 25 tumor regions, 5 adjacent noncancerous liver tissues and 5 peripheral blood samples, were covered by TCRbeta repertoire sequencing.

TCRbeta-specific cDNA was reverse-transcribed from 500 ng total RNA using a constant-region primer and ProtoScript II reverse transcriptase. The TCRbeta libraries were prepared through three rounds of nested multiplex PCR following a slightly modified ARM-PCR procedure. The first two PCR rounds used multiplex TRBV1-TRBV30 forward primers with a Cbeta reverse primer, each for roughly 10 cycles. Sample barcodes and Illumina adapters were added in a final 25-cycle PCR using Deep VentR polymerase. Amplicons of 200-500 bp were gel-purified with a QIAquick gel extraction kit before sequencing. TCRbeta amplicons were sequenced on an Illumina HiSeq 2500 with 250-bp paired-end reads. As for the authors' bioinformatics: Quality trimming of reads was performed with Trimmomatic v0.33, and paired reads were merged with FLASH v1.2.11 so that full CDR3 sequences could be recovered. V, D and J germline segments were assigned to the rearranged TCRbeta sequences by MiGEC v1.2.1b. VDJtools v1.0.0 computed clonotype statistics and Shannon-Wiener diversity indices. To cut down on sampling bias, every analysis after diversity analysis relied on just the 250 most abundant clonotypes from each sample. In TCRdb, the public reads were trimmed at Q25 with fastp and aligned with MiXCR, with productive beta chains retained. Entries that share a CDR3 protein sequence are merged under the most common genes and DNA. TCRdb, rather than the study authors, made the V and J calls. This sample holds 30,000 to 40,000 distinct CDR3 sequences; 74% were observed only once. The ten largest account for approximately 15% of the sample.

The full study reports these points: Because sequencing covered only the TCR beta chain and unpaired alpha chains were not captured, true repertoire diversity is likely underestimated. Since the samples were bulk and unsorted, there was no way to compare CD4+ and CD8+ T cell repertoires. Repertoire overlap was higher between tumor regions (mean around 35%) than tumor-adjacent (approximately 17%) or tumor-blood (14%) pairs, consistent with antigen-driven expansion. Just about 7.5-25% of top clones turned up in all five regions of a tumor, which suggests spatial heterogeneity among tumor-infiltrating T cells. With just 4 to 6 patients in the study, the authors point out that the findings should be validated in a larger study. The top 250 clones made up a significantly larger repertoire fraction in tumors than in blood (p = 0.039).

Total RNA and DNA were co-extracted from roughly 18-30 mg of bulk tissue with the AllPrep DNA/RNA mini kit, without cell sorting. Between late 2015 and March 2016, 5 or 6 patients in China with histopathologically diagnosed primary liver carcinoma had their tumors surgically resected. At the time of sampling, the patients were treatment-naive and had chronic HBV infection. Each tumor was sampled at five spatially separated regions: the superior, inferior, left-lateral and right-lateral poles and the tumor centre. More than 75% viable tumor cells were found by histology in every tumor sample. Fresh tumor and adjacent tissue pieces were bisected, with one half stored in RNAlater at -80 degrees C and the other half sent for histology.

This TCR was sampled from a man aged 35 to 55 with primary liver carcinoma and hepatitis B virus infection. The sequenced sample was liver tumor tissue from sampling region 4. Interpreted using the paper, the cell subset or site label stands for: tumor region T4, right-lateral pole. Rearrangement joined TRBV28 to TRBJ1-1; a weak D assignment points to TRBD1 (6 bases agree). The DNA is TGCGCCGCGAAAAGAACAGGGCTTGGCACTGAAGCTTTCTTT. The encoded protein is CAAKRTGLGTEAFF.